These 16 T cell receptor beta chains came from one sample sequenced in a study of cytomegalovirus exposure and HLA in healthy donors. The PCR ran on 60 Vbeta and 13 Jbeta primers. TCRdb keeps only in-frame clones here, not all; method: immunoSEQ multiplex PCR. This sample has about 100,000 clones; roughly three quarters occur once, and the top ten carry around 4%. Specimen: PBMCs. The receptors come from a female donor in good health and CMV-seropositive.

As for this clone: One end of the junction varies from germline; a read error may be responsible. The chain recombines TRBV6-1 with TRBJ1-6; possible D gene TRBD1, 5 bases. Germline V gives CDR1 MNHNS, CDR2 SASEGT. This CDR3 spans 14 amino acids. The CDR3 loop is CACSSDTYNSPLHF. The DNA of the CDR3 is TGTGCCTGCAGTTCGGACACCTATAATTCACCCCTCCACTTT.

V gene TRBV5-1 combines with J gene TRBJ1-1; 10 nucleotides align to TRBD1. Germline assignment: CDR1 SGHRS and CDR2 YFSETQ. The J segment lost 4 bases and the V segment lost 4 bases, leaving 7 bases of the junction unmatched. There are 15 residues in the CDR3. The CDR3 protein is CASSPTGTGVTEAFF. In nucleotides, the CDR3 is TGCGCCAGCAGCCCAACCGGGACAGGGGTCACTGAAGCTTTCTTT. Using reference TRBV5-1 and TRBJ1-1 for the parts outside the CDR3, the full variable domain is KAGVTQTPRYLIKTRGQQVTLSCSPISGHRSVSWYQQTPGQGLQFLFEYFSETQRNKGNFPGRFSGRQFSNSRSEMNVSTLELGDSALYLCASSPTGTGVTEAFFGQGTRLTVV.

The rearrangement uses TRBV5-5 and TRBJ1-2; no reliable D call. This CDR3 is built from 12 residues. V was cut by 4 bases and J by 2 bases, with 6 bases left in between. CDR1 is SGHKS and CDR2 is YYEKEE in the germline V gene (reference sequence). The CDR3 is CASSPENYGYTF. Here the CDR3 DNA reads TGTGCCAGCAGCCCTGAGAACTATGGCTACACCTTC.

The chain uses TRBV19 and TRBJ2-1; 8 bases map to TRBD1. The CDR3 loop spans 16 amino acids. The trim removed 6 bases at V and 7 bases at J, leaving 14 bases unmatched. Germline assignment: CDR1 LNHDA and CDR2 SQIVND (reference sequence). CDR3 nucleotides: TGTGCCAGTAGCCGCCAAGGAGGCAGGGGGCTTAATGAGCAGTTCTTC. Its protein is CASSRQGGRGLNEQFF. The full variable domain, rest sourced from reference TRBV19 and TRBJ2-1, is DGGITQSPKYLFRKEGQNVTLSCEQNLNHDAMYWYRQDPGQGLRLIYYSQIVNDFQKGDIAEGYSVSREKKESFPLTVTSAQKNPTAFYLCASSRQGGRGLNEQFFGPGTRLTVL.

Of note for this clone: An end of the junction differs from the germline gene, which may be a read error. V gene TRBV7-9 combines with J gene TRBJ2-7; no clear D gene. The CDR3 runs to 12 residues. Per germline, CDR1 SEHNR and CDR2 FQNEAQ (reference sequence). In DNA form, the CDR3 reads TGTTCCAGCAGCTTTCAGGACTACGAGCAGTACTTC. It codes for CSSSFQDYEQYF.

The rearrangement joins TRBV19 to TRBJ1-2, with TRBD1 matching 9 bases. Germline assignment: CDR1 LNHDA and CDR2 SQIVND (reference sequence). This CDR3 has 16 amino acids. J lost 7 bases, V lost 4 bases, and 13 bases had no gene match. The CDR3 protein is CASSTGTGKDIRGYTF. CDR3 coding DNA: TGTGCCAGTAGTACCGGGACAGGGAAAGATATACGTGGCTACACCTTC.

J is TRBJ2-7 and V is TRBV19; 8 positions agree with TRBD1. The germline V gene encodes CDR1 LNHDA and CDR2 SQIVND (reference sequence). The trim removed 6 bases at V and 1 base at J, leaving 8 bases unmatched. The CDR3 sequence is 15 residues long. This CDR3 is CASRPTGAGSYEQYF. CDR3 nucleotides: TGTGCCAGTAGACCGACAGGGGCTGGTTCCTACGAGCAGTACTTC.

The V call is TRBV27, the J call TRBJ1-2; no clear D gene. Germline-derived CDR1 and CDR2 are MNHEY and SMNVEV (reference sequence). Deletions cut 3 bases from V and 4 bases from J, with 12 bases between. The CDR3 spans 14 residues. CDR3 DNA: TGTGCCAGCAGTTTTCAAGGCGGCTTCTATGGCTACACCTTC. Its translation: CASSFQGGFYGYTF.

The V and J genes are TRBV7-2 and TRBJ2-6; D may be TRBD2 (6 bases). There are 18 residues in the CDR3. V dropped 0 bases and J dropped 4 bases, with 16 bases sitting between them. Per the germline V gene, CDR1 is SGHTA and CDR2 is FQGNSA. Written as DNA, the CDR3 is TGTGCCAGCAGCTTAGCCCCGACTAGGTTAGGAGGGGCCAACGTCCTGACTTTC. This sequence encodes CASSLAPTRLGGANVLTF.

The chain uses TRBV5-1 and TRBJ2-3, with D perhaps matching TRBD1 (5 bases). The CDR3 totals 15 residues. Trimming removed 5 bases at V and 1 base at J, with 14 bases between. The germline CDR1 and CDR2 sequences are SGHRS and YFSETQ. The CDR3 DNA is TGCGCCAGCAGTTTGACAGTTTTGCGCACAGATACGCAGTATTTT. Translating it yields CASSLTVLRTDTQYF.

The V and J genes are TRBV2 and TRBJ1-5; the D gene is possibly TRBD1 (5 bases). V dropped 8 bases and J dropped 3 bases, with 8 bases sitting between them. The germline gives CDR1 SNHLY, CDR2 FYNNEI. This CDR3 has 12 amino acids. The CDR3 nucleotides read TGTGCCAGCCGACAGCTCAATCAGCCCCAGCATTTT. Protein product: CASRQLNQPQHF.

The chain links TRBV6-5 to TRBJ1-1; D is ambiguous. The CDR3 is 12 residues long. Germline lookup yields CDR1 MNHEY and CDR2 SVGAGI. V lost 5 bases and J lost 2, with 6 bases in between. The CDR3 protein is CASSRVNTEAFF. The DNA for the CDR3 is TGTGCCAGCAGTCGAGTAAACACTGAAGCTTTCTTT.

This sequence joins TRBV4-3 and TRBJ2-7; the match to TRBD2 covers 8 bases. Germline assignment: CDR1 LGHNA and CDR2 YSLEER. V lost 1 base to trimming and J lost 4 bases; unmatched junction nucleotides: 6. The CDR3 runs to 15 residues. The CDR3 protein is CASSQAAGGPYEQYF. In DNA, the CDR3 is TGCGCCAGCAGCCAAGCCGCGGGGGGCCCATACGAGCAGTACTTC.

V usage is TRBV9 and J usage is TRBJ1-3, with 7 bases aligning to TRBD1. After removal of 3 bases from V and 2 bases from J, the junction contained 5 bases not matched to a gene. Per germline, CDR1 SGDLS and CDR2 YYNGEE. This CDR3 is built from 15 residues. The DNA for the CDR3 is TGTGCCAGCAGCGCCCCGACAGGGACTGGAAACACCATATATTTT. Encoded protein: CASSAPTGTGNTIYF.

This clone was counted only a few times. This chain links TRBV5-8 with TRBJ2-7; 13 bases are a match to TRBD2. The CDR3 is 14 residues long. Trimming cost V 3 bases and J 5 bases; bases outside gene matches: 2. Germline V lookup: CDR1 SGHTS, CDR2 YDEGEE. The CDR3, as DNA: TGTGCCAGCAGCTATGGACTAGCGGGAGACGAGCAGTACTTC. This gives the protein CASSYGLAGDEQYF.

With regard to this clone: One end of the junction does not line up with germline, which may come from a read error. This sequence joins TRBV4-1 and TRBJ2-5; D uncertain. The CDR3 extends over 17 amino acids. In germline, CDR1 is MGHRA, CDR2 YSYEKL. The CDR3 region has the DNA TGCGCCAGCAGCCAAGATCGGCCCGAGGAGTGGCAAGAGATCCAGTACTTC. It translates to CASSQDRPEEWQEIQYF.